The clone carrying this T cell receptor beta chain came up a few times. Its target is unknown. This entry is derived from a study of blood T cells in healthy people across ages. Points from the study as a whole: Older individuals had lower TCR beta diversity per million T cells (the decline was roughly linear). Using unsorted PBMCs precluded a conclusive naive versus antigen-experienced comparison. With naive T cell percentage, TCR beta diversity showed a strong correlation.

This CDR3 is built from 12 residues. The germline V and J ends were trimmed by 9 bases and 5 bases, with 13 bases remaining between them. A sample-barcoded 5' primer and a J-beta primer mix were used in a second PCR of roughly 6 to 11 cycles. Each cDNA molecule, via a template-switch adaptor with 12 random nucleotides, was tagged. TCRdb used MiXCR to reprocess the 5' RACE reads, holding one entry per CDR3 protein. The table shows 1.5 million to 2 million distinct CDR3 sequences, with 28% occurring only once. This clonotype was sampled from a woman aged 25-40 years in good health. The source material was blood. The chain employs TRBV12-3 or TRBV12-4 and TRBJ2-5; D gene unclear. CDR3 DNA sequence: TGTGCCAGTCAAGGAGTAGGGGAGACCCAGTACTTC. Amino acid sequence: CASQGVGETQYF.